This T cell receptor (beta chain) emerged from a study of T cells in Graves' hyperthyroidism and ophthalmopathy. Germline values: CDR1 GTSNPN, CDR2 SVGIG (reference sequence). Trimming shortened V by 2 bases and J by 1 base, and 8 bases separated the two germline ends. This CDR3 contains 13 residues. There were TCR beta CDR3 regions amplified from RNA transcripts. HTBI primers were used for first-round RT-PCR of the TCR CDR3. One entry per CDR3 protein, called by TCRdb with MiXCR from the multiplex PCR reads. The repertoire holds more than 500,000 distinct CDR3 sequences, with 35% to 50% as singletons. Diagnoses rested on clinical symptoms, serum thyroxine and TRAb, thyroid ultrasound and orbital computed tomography.

The chain carries TRBV30 and TRBJ1-1, with D uncertain. This clonotype was obtained from an adult woman with Graves' disease, either hyperthyroidism or ophthalmopathy (not recorded which). The sequenced material came from peripheral blood or thyroid tissue (not recorded which). The CDR3, as DNA: TGTGCCTGGAGTCGAACCGGGAACACTGAAGCTTTCTTT. This gives the protein CAWSRTGNTEAFF.